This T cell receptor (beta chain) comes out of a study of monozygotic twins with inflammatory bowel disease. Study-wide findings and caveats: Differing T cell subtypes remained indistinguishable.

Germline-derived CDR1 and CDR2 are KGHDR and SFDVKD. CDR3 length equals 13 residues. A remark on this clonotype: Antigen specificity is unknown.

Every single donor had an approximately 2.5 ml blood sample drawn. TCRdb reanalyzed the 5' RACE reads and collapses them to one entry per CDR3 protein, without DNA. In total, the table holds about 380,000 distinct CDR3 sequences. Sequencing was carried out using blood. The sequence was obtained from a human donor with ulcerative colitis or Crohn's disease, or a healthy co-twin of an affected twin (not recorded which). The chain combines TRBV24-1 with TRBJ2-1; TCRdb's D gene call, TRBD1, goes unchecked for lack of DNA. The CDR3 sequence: CATSDPPPNEQFF.